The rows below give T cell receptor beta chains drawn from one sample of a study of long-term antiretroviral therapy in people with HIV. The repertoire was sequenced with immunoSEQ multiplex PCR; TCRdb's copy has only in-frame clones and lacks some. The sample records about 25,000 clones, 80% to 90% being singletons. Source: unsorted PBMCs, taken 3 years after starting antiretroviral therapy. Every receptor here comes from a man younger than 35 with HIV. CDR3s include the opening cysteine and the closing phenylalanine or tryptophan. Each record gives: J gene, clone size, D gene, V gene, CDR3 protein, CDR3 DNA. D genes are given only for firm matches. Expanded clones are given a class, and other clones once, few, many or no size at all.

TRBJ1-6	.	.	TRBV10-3	CASKTETNSPLHF	TGTGCCAGCAAGACAGAGACTAATTCACCCCTCCACTTT
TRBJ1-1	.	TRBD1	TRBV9	CASSAGQGHTEAFF	TGTGCCAGCAGCGCGGGACAGGGTCACACTGAAGCTTTCTTT
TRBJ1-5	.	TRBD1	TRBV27	CASSLRGLSNQPQHF	TGTGCCAGCAGTCTCAGGGGGCTTAGCAATCAGCCCCAGCATTTT
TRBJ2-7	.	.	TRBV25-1	CASSEYAGAGTYEQYF	TGTGCCAGCAGTGAATACGCGGGGGCAGGAACCTACGAGCAGTACTTC
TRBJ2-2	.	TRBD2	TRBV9	CASSTGTSGEGELFF	TGTGCCAGCAGCACCGGGACTAGCGGGGAGGGGGAGCTGTTTTTT
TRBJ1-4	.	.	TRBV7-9	CASSLETENEKLFF	TGTGCCAGCAGCTTAGAGACGGAAAATGAAAAACTGTTTTTT
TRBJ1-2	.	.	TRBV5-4	CASSYPANYGYTF	TGTGCCAGCAGCTATCCAGCTAACTATGGCTACACCTTC
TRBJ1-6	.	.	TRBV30	CAWRSDTLNSPLHF	TGTGCCTGGAGGTCGGACACTTTAAATTCACCCCTCCACTTT
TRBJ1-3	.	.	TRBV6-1	CASSDINTPGNTIYF	TGTGCCAGCTCCGACATTAACACCCCTGGAAACACCATATATTTT
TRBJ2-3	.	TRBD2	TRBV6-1	CASTRGGSGDTQYF	TGTGCCAGCACACGGGGGGGCTCGGGAGATACGCAGTATTTT
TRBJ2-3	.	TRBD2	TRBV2	CARGLGSDTQYF	TGTGCCAGAGGACTAGGGTCAGATACGCAGTATTTT
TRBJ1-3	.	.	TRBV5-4	CASSSTRAGSGNTIYF	TGTGCCAGCAGCTCCACCAGGGCGGGCTCTGGAAACACCATATATTTT
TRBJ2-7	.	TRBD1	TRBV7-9	CASSPRTGGFYEQYF	TGTGCCAGCAGCCCGCGGACAGGAGGATTCTACGAGCAGTACTTC
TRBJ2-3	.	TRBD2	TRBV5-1	CASSLAGWPSGGLVTDTQYF	TGCGCCAGCAGCTTGGCCGGTTGGCCTAGCGGGGGGTTAGTCACAGATACGCAGTATTTT
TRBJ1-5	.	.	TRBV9	CASSALDSRDQPQHF	TGTGCCAGCAGCGCTTTGGACAGCAGGGATCAGCCCCAGCATTTT
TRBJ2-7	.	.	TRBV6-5	CASSYSISLPYEQYF	TGTGCCAGCAGTTACTCGATTAGCTTACCTTACGAGCAGTACTTC
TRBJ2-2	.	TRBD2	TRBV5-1	CASSFSGGASGELFF	TGCGCCAGCAGCTTTAGCGGGGGGGCCTCCGGGGAGCTGTTTTTT
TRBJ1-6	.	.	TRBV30	CAWNPGTSPLHF	TGTGCCTGGAATCCGGGGACTTCACCCCTCCACTTT
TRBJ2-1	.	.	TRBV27	CASSTSPWNNEQFF	TGTGCCAGCAGCACCTCACCGTGGAACAATGAGCAGTTCTTC
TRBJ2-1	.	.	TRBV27	CASSLRGGPYNEQFF	TGTGCCAGCAGTTTAAGGGGGGGGCCCTACAATGAGCAGTTCTTC
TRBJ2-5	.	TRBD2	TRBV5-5	CASSLVGLAKGETQYF	TGTGCCAGCAGCTTGGTGGGACTAGCGAAGGGTGAGACCCAGTACTTC
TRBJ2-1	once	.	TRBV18	CASSPRQGGDEQFF	TGTGCCAGCTCACCCCGGCAGGGTGGGGATGAGCAGTTCTTC
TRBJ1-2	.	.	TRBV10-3	CATGTETNGYTF	TGTGCCACGGGGACGGAAACGAATGGCTACACCTTC
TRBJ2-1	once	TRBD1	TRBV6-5	CASKGQGPYNEQFF	TGTGCCAGCAAAGGACAGGGCCCCTACAATGAGCAGTTCTTC
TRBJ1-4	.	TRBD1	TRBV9	CASSGGTGGLEKLFF	TGTGCCAGCAGCGGCGGGACAGGGGGTCTTGAAAAACTGTTTTTT
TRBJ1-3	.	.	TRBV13	CASSPPDGGERNTIYF	TGTGCCAGCAGCCCACCAGACGGCGGGGAGAGGAACACCATATATTTT
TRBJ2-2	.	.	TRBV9	CASSVEGGLTTGELFF	TGTGCCAGCAGCGTAGAGGGAGGATTAACAACCGGGGAGCTGTTTTTT